Listed below are T cell receptor beta chains from one sample, sequenced in a study of cytomegalovirus exposure and HLA in healthy donors. TCRdb's table, derived via immunoSEQ multiplex PCR, lists solely in-frame clones and lacks some. The sample records over 100,000 clones, 88% being singletons. Sequencing was done on a sample of PBMCs. These TCRs come from a woman younger than 30 in good health and CMV-seronegative. Both conserved end residues are part of each CDR3. Fields, in order: J gene, V gene, CDR3 protein.

>TRBJ1-1|TRBV29-1
CSVEVGNTEAFF
>TRBJ2-7|TRBV9
CASSGGTGGYEQYF
>TRBJ1-1|TRBV30
CAWKRELNTEAFF
>TRBJ2-3|TRBV29-1
CSAEGWEGGTDTQYF
>TRBJ1-1|TRBV11-2
CASRPTLRRKNTEAFF
>TRBJ2-3|TRBV5-4
CASSRYSGSTDTQYF
>TRBJ2-2|TRBV5-1
CASSYYKHSETGELFF
>TRBJ2-1|TRBV11-2
CASSPGRTSGINEQFF
>TRBJ2-7|TRBV27
CASRPGGKTYEQYF
>TRBJ1-2|TRBV27
CASRPGQDSGYTF
>TRBJ2-1|TRBV13
CASEESSYNEQFF
>TRBJ1-1|TRBV7-9
CASSLASGWNYGEAFF
>TRBJ1-6|TRBV6-5
CASRSLTGGSSPLHF
>TRBJ1-1|TRBV7-2
CASSSRGQMNTEAFF
>TRBJ2-3|TRBV27
CASATLGLAVTDTQYF
>TRBJ2-3|TRBV9
CASSVEAGGRDTQYF